The 19 T cell receptor beta chains given below trace back to one sample, sequenced in a study of blood T cell repertoires in COVID-19. Assay: immunoSEQ multiplex PCR; the TCRdb copy retains only in-frame clones and omits some. The table includes around 280,000 clones, about nine tenths detected once. Sequenced: peripheral blood. The receptor set was obtained from a woman in her forties or fifties who had recovered from COVID-19.

This chain links TRBV4-3 with TRBJ1-5, with 7 nucleotides matching TRBD1. This CDR3 has 18 residues. V was clipped by 2 bases and J by 4 bases; unmatched bases: 14. Germline CDR1 is LGHNA and CDR2 is YSLEER. CDR3 sequence reads: CASSQPGPVGQRNQPQHF. The CDR3 nucleotides are TGCGCCAGCAGCCAACCGGGCCCTGTGGGACAGCGTAATCAGCCCCAGCATTTT.

The chain joins TRBV7-2 to TRBJ1-2; TRBD1 might be the D (6 bases). V was pared by 3 bases and J by 9 bases, with 17 bases between. The CDR3 has 14 amino acids. Germline V lookup: CDR1 SGHTA, CDR2 FQGNSA. As DNA, the CDR3 is TGTGCCAGCAGCTTTCGGCAGGGGAATGGTCGCTACACCTTC. This encodes CASSFRQGNGRYTF.

This chain joins TRBV9 and TRBJ2-1; no reliable D call. CDR3 size: 14 residues. Germline V lookup: CDR1 SGDLS, CDR2 YYNGEE. V was clipped by 0 bases and J by 8 bases, with 12 bases between them. Written as DNA, the CDR3 is TGTGCCAGCAGCGTAGGGCCCCCCGCCGATGAGCAGTTCTTC. This sequence encodes CASSVGPPADEQFF.

The genes are TRBV4-1 and TRBJ1-1, with 7 bases identical to TRBD1. V trimming: 3 bases; J trimming: 4 bases; junction bases outside the gene matches: 5. The length of the CDR3 is 14 residues. Looked up from germline, CDR1 is MGHRA and CDR2 is YSYEKL. In DNA form, the CDR3 reads TGCGCCAGCAGCCATACAGGGGCTCCCACTGAAGCTTTCTTT. The encoded protein is CASSHTGAPTEAFF.

The chain couples TRBV6-5 to TRBJ1-5; 11 bases align to TRBD1. V shed 7 bases and J 7 bases; nucleotides not matched to a gene: 9. The CDR3 runs 15 residues. Germline V gives CDR1 MNHEY, CDR2 SVGAGI. CDR3 nucleotide sequence: TGTGCCAGCATCGGGACAGGGGGGAGCGGCCAGCCCCAGCATTTT. Translation gives CASIGTGGSGQPQHF.

This chain joins TRBV28 and TRBJ1-1, with 7 positions matching TRBD1. The CDR3 has 15 amino acids. Germline V lookup: CDR1 MDHEN, CDR2 SYDVKM. The V and J ends lost 6 bases and 6 bases, in that order; junction bases with no gene match: 13. Here the CDR3 DNA reads TGTGCCAGCAGCTTCTTCCAGGGGGGAGTGTCTGAAGCTTTCTTT. Translated: CASSFFQGGVSEAFF. Combining the CDR3 with reference TRBV28 and TRBJ1-1 gives the whole variable domain DVKVTQSSRYLVKRTGEKVFLECVQDMDHENMFWYRQDPGLGLRLIYFSYDVKMKEKGDIPEGYSVSREKKERFSLILESASTNQTSMYLCASSFFQGGVSEAFFGQGTRLTVV.

This clone was recorded once. The chain combines TRBV4-1 with TRBJ1-1, with 10 positions matching TRBD1. Germline-derived CDR1 and CDR2 are MGHRA and YSYEKL. With V trimmed by 4 bases and J by 0 bases, 14 bases remained unmatched. The CDR3 runs 19 residues. Here the CDR3 DNA reads TGCGCCAGCAGCCTCAAACAACGGACAGGGGGGGGGATGAACACTGAAGCTTTCTTT. Translated, it gives CASSLKQRTGGGMNTEAFF.

The chain couples TRBV6-2 or TRBV6-3 to TRBJ1-2; perhaps TRBD1 as D (5 bases). Trimming removed 2 bases from V and 0 bases from J, with 13 bases in between. The CDR3 is made up of 16 amino acids. Germline CDR1 and CDR2: MNHEY and SVGEGT. DNA for the CDR3: TGTGCCAGCAGTTACGTCAAGGGGTCTGCTAACTATGGCTACACCTTC. Translating gives CASSYVKGSANYGYTF.

The table lists this clone with a count of one. This chain connects TRBV9 to TRBJ2-1, with TRBD2 identical over 7 bases. Germline lookup yields CDR1 SGDLS and CDR2 YYNGEE. J lost 4 bases, V lost 0 bases, and 4 bases had no gene match. The CDR3 has 15 residues. The CDR3 region is CASSVDPSGYNEQFF. CDR3 nucleotides: TGTGCCAGCAGCGTAGATCCTAGCGGTTACAATGAGCAGTTCTTC.

The chain has TRBV6-5 and TRBJ1-2; TRBD1 matches 10 bases. Trimming cost V 6 bases and J 8 bases; bases outside gene matches: 9. This CDR3 contains 14 residues. Germline V gives CDR1 MNHEY, CDR2 SVGAGI. CDR3 amino acids: CASRQRDRGRGYTF. The CDR3, as DNA: TGTGCCAGCAGACAACGGGACAGGGGAAGAGGCTACACCTTC.

The genes are TRBV9 and TRBJ2-1; a weak D match, TRBD1 (6 bases). V shed 4 bases and J shed 3 bases, with 20 bases lying between them. This CDR3 comprises 17 residues. The germline CDR1 and CDR2 sequences are SGDLS and YYNGEE. CDR3 sequence reads: CASSLSLRTESYNEQFF. The DNA of the CDR3 is TGTGCCAGCAGCCTCTCTTTGCGGACAGAGAGCTACAATGAGCAGTTCTTC. Filled out from reference TRBV9 and TRBJ2-1, the complete variable domain reads DSGVTQTPKHLITATGQRVTLRCSPRSGDLSVYWYQQSLDQGLQFLIQYYNGEERAKGNILERFSAQQFPDLHSELNLSSLELGDSALYFCASSLSLRTESYNEQFFGPGTRLTVL.

This clone was observed a single time. The chain joins TRBV7-2 to TRBJ1-5, with a tentative D call TRBD1 (5 bases). The CDR3 extends over 16 amino acids. Germline assignment: CDR1 SGHTA and CDR2 FQGNSA. V lost 2 bases to trimming and J lost 2 bases, with 13 bases between them. CDR3 protein: CASSLLEAGRNQPQHF. For the CDR3, the DNA is TGTGCCAGCAGCTTACTTGAAGCAGGGCGCAATCAGCCCCAGCATTTT.

The CDR3 loop is CASSHDPSAAGGRYEQYF. In DNA, the CDR3 is TGCGCCAGCAGCCACGATCCTTCCGCGGCGGGAGGGCGGTACGAGCAGTACTTC. The rearrangement links TRBV4-1 to TRBJ2-7; 9 bases are a match to TRBD2. After removal of 3 bases from V and 4 bases from J, the junction contained 16 bases not matched to a gene. Germline CDR1 MGHRA, CDR2 YSYEKL. CDR3 length: 18 residues.

V is TRBV18 and J is TRBJ2-5; D not resolved. The germline V gene has CDR1 KGHSH and CDR2 LQKENI. With 5 bases removed from V and 1 base from J, the gap between germline ends came to 11 bases. The CDR3 is 14 amino acids. CDR3 DNA sequence: TGTGCCAGCTCAGCATCCGGGTCCCAAGAGACCCAGTACTTC. Translating it yields CASSASGSQETQYF. Combining the CDR3 with reference TRBV18 and TRBJ2-5 gives the whole variable domain NAGVMQNPRHLVRRRGQEARLRCSPMKGHSHVYWYRQLPEEGLKFMVYLQKENIIDESGMPKERFSAEFPKEGPSILRIQQVVRGDSAAYFCASSASGSQETQYFGPGTRLLVL.

This chain connects TRBV7-2 to TRBJ2-5, with D perhaps TRBD1 (6 bases). The V end was cut by 2 bases, the J end by 5 bases, with 15 bases between. This CDR3 has 15 residues. Germline V gene data show CDR1 as SGHTA and CDR2 as FQGNSA. CDR3 nucleotides: TGTGCCAGCAGCTTACGCAGGGGAGCCGTGGAGACCCAGTACTTC. Translated: CASSLRRGAVETQYF. Combining the CDR3 with reference TRBV7-2 and TRBJ2-5 gives the whole variable domain GAGVSQSPSNKVTEKGKDVELRCDPISGHTALYWYRQSLGQGLEFLIYFQGNSAPDKSGLPSDRFSAERTGGSVSTLTIQRTQQEDSAVYLCASSLRRGAVETQYFGPGTRLLVL.

CDR3 sequence (DNA): TGCGCCAGCAGCCAACAGGGCCCCTCTGGAAACACCATATATTTT. It codes for CASSQQGPSGNTIYF. The J gene is TRBJ1-3, the V gene TRBV4-1, with D possibly being TRBD1 (5 bases). Trimming pared 2 bases from V and 0 bases from J, leaving 8 bases between. This CDR3 is built from 15 residues. Germline loops: CDR1 MGHRA, CDR2 YSYEKL.

The chain is built from TRBV7-3 and TRBJ2-1; D unclear. This CDR3 is 13 amino acids long. Deletions cut 5 bases from V and 4 bases from J, with 9 bases between. CDR1 and CDR2 (germline): SGHTA, FQGTGA. The CDR3 DNA reads TGTGCCAGCAGCCCGACAATTTACAATGAGCAGTTCTTC. It encodes CASSPTIYNEQFF.

V and J are TRBV24-1 and TRBJ1-2; 8 bases are a match to TRBD1. Germline trimming cut 12 bases from V and 7 bases from J; bases unmatched to any gene: 9. This CDR3 region has 12 residues. Germline V gene data show CDR1 as KGHDR and CDR2 as SFDVKD. Here the CDR3 reads CAASTGGFGYTF. CDR3 nucleotide sequence: TGTGCCGCATCCACAGGGGGTTTTGGCTACACCTTC.

The CDR3 DNA reads TGTGCCAGCAGCTCGACAGGGGATAGCAATCAGCCCCAGCATTTT. This codes for CASSSTGDSNQPQHF. The rearrangement links TRBV7-2 to TRBJ1-5, with 8 bases identical to TRBD1. V shed 4 bases, J shed 0 bases, and the junction held 2 bases outside the gene matches. This CDR3 is 15 amino acids long. CDR1 is SGHTA and CDR2 is FQGNSA in the germline V gene.